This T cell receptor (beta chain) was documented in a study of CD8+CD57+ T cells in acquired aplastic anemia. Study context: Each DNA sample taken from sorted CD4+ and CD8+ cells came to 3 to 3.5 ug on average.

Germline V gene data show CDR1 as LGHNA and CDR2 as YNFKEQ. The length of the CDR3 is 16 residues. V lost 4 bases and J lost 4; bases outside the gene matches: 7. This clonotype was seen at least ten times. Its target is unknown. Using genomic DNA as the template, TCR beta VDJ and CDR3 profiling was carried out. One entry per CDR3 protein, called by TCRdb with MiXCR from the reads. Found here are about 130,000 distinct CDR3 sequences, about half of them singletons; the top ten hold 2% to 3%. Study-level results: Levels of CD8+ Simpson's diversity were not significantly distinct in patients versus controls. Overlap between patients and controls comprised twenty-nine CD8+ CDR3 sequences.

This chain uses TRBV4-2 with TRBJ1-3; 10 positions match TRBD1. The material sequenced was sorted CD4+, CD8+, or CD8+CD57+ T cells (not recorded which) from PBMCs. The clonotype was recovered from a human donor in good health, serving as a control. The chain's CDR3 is CASSPEGTGVGNTIYF. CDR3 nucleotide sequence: TGTGCCAGCAGCCCGGAGGGGACAGGGGTCGGAAACACCATATATTTT.